This TCR beta chain was sequenced during a study of response to subunit inactivated influenza vaccine (dated by TCRdb to 2017 to 2018). For context, the study as a whole: Deep quantitative profiling of the T cell receptor repertoire was used in the study to follow responses to a trivalent subunit inactivated influenza vaccine.

This clonotype has a count of ten or more. Its antigen target is currently unknown. Base qualities are missing; no much larger clone stands one base away. V and J are truncated by 3 bases and 6 bases respectively, leaving an intervening sequence of 12 bases. CDR1 and CDR2 are read off the germline V gene as SGHVS and FQNEAQ. Reading from cysteine to phenylalanine, the CDR3 counts 14 amino acids. This entry keeps only the CDR3 DNA: 42 bases, framed from base 1. Library construction relied on RT-PCR. The listed sequencing device is Illumina HiSeq 2500. In TCRdb, the public reads were trimmed at Q25 with fastp and aligned with MiXCR, with productive beta chains retained. Here each entry gathers all rows of one CDR3 protein and keeps the most common genes and DNA. The sample records some 190,000 distinct CDR3 sequences, approximately 15% of which are singletons. The leading ten clones occupy approximately 30% of the sample.

Overall study outcomes, separate from this receptor: The authors proposed that each seasonal influenza vaccination may bring in only a limited number of new T cells.

Rearrangement joined TRBV7-8 to TRBJ2-1; perhaps TRBD1 is the D gene, with 6 bases matching. Sequencing used CD8+ T cells sorted from PBMCs, obtained about 5 days after vaccination. The source is a man in his fifties or sixties who received an inactivated influenza vaccine. Donor details come from another sample of the same person, matched by shared clones. The DNA sequence is TGTGCCAGCAGCTTGTCAGGGGTAACCAATGAGCAGTTCTTC. Its translation is CASSLSGVTNEQFF.